This entry lists 26 T cell receptor beta chains sequenced from one sample in a study of blood T cells in healthy people across ages. For the second PCR, which ran for roughly 6 to 11 cycles, a sample-barcoded 5' primer and a J-beta primer mix were used. TCRdb recomputed calls from the 5' RACE reads with MiXCR, one row per CDR3 protein. The sample lists around 650,000 distinct CDR3 sequences; approximately 40% were seen once. Sample: blood. These receptors originate from a man aged 80 or over in good health.

The J gene is TRBJ2-7, the V gene TRBV18; a possible D gene is TRBD2 (6 bases). Per germline, CDR1 KGHSH and CDR2 LQKENI. V lost 0 bases, J lost 7 bases, and 16 bases lay in between. CDR3 length equals 15 residues. In DNA form, the CDR3 reads TGTGCCAGCTCACCACCGACGACTAGAAGGAATGAGCAGTACTTC. Translating it yields CASSPPTTRRNEQYF.

This clonotype was detected ten times or more. The J gene is TRBJ2-1, the V gene TRBV2, with TRBD2 as a possible D gene (6 bases). The CDR3 is 13 amino acids. In germline, CDR1 is SNHLY, CDR2 FYNNEI. V dropped 8 bases and J dropped 3 bases, with 11 bases sitting between them. As DNA, the CDR3 is TGTGCCAGCTCCCGGGGGAGCTACAATGAGCAGTTCTTC. Protein sequence: CASSRGSYNEQFF.

V usage is TRBV27 and J usage is TRBJ1-6, with D possibly being TRBD1 (6 bases). Trimming pared 2 bases from V and 5 bases from J, leaving 19 bases between. Germline-derived CDR1 and CDR2 are MNHEY and SMNVEV (reference sequence). CDR3 length: 18 amino acids. The CDR3, as DNA: TGTGCCAGCAGTTTAGTGGGATGGGGGGCTAGGGATAATTCACCCCTCCACTTT. It codes for CASSLVGWGARDNSPLHF.

This clonotype was seen just once. The chain employs TRBV29-1 and TRBJ1-1; D remains ambiguous. CDR1 is SQVTM and CDR2 is ANQGSEA in the germline V gene. V gave up 7 bases and J gave up 1 base, with 13 bases separating them. This CDR3 comprises 13 residues. The CDR3 nucleotides are TGCAGCGGAGAGCCTGGCGGGAACACTGAAGCTTTCTTT. Protein: CSGEPGGNTEAFF. Filled out from reference TRBV29-1 and TRBJ1-1, the complete variable domain reads SAVISQKPSRDICQRGTSLTIQCQVDSQVTMMFWYRQQPGQSLTLIATANQGSEATYESGFVIDKFPISRPNLTFSTLTVSNMSPEDSSIYLCSGEPGGNTEAFFGQGTRLTVV.

The chain has TRBV28 and TRBJ2-5; the D gene is possibly TRBD1 (5 bases). This CDR3 comprises 15 residues. V lost 6 bases to trimming and J lost 3 bases, with 17 bases between them. In germline, CDR1 is MDHEN, CDR2 SYDVKM. CDR3 region: CASSPRRVGKETQYF. CDR3 bases: TGTGCCAGCAGCCCCCGCAGGGTCGGAAAAGAGACCCAGTACTTC.

The chain links TRBV7-6 to TRBJ1-3, with 9 bases that match TRBD1. The CDR3 extends over 15 amino acids. Germline CDR1 and CDR2: SGHVS and FNYEAQ. Unmatched junction bases numbered 4, after V lost 5 bases and J lost 2 bases. The CDR3 protein is CASSPGTGTGNTIYF. The DNA for the CDR3 is TGTGCCAGCAGCCCCGGGACAGGGACTGGAAACACCATATATTTT. Looking up the rest from reference TRBV7-6 and TRBJ1-3 gives the full variable domain: GAGVSQSPRYKVTKRGQDVALRCDPISGHVSLYWYRQALGQGPEFLTYFNYEAQQDKSGLPNDRFSAERPEGSISTLTIQRTEQRDSAMYRCASSPGTGTGNTIYFGEGSWLTVV.

To note about this clonotype: A read error may produce the germline difference seen at one junction end. The chain combines TRBV5-6 with TRBJ2-3, with 9 bases identical to TRBD1. Germline lookup yields CDR1 SGHDT and CDR2 YYEEEE. The CDR3 totals 18 residues. In DNA form, the CDR3 reads TGTGTCAGCAGCCCACCACAGGACAGGGGAAGCACGGCAGATACGCAGTATTTT. This codes for CVSSPPQDRGSTADTQYF.

The chain uses TRBV5-1 and TRBJ2-5, with TRBD2 matching over 7 bases. Germline V gene lookup returns CDR1 SGHRS and CDR2 YFSETQ. V shed 9 bases, J shed 11 bases, and the junction held 13 bases outside the gene matches. This CDR3 is 12 amino acids long. The CDR3 nucleotides are TGCGCCACGGGGAGGGGAGACAATGAGCAGTACTTC. Translating gives CATGRGDNEQYF.

This clonotype occurred a few times. V gene TRBV20-1 combines with J gene TRBJ2-7; 7 nucleotides line up with TRBD1. CDR1 DFQATT and CDR2 SNEGSKA come from the germline V gene (reference sequence). This CDR3 is built from 14 residues. J was trimmed by 7 bases and V by 0 bases; bases with no gene match: 9. CDR3: CSAREGQNLWEQYF. CDR3 bases: TGCAGTGCTAGAGAGGGACAGAACCTTTGGGAGCAGTACTTC.

V and J are TRBV12-3 or TRBV12-4 and TRBJ2-5, with D possibly TRBD2 on 5 matching bases. CDR3 length: 14 amino acids. The germline V and J ends were trimmed by 2 bases and 5 bases, with 12 bases remaining between them. The CDR3 protein is CASSLRGMRETQYF. Here the CDR3 DNA reads TGTGCCAGCAGTTTACGGGGAATGAGGGAGACCCAGTACTTC.

The chain uses TRBV11-2 and TRBJ1-1; the D is unclear. The V end lost 4 bases, the J end lost 0 bases, and 9 bases lay between the germline ends. Germline CDR1 and CDR2: SGHAT and FQNNGV. The CDR3 totals 14 residues. The CDR3 loop is CASSSQRVNTEAFF. The CDR3 coding sequence is TGTGCCAGCAGCTCTCAGAGAGTGAACACTGAAGCTTTCTTT.

The chain employs TRBV5-1 and TRBJ1-1, with 7 bases aligning to TRBD1. The CDR3 consists of 12 residues. The V gene's germline CDR1 is SGHRS and CDR2 YFSETQ. Unmatched junction bases numbered 3, after V lost 4 bases and J lost 6 bases. The CDR3 DNA sequence: TGCGCCAGCAGCATACAGGGGTCTGAAGCTTTCTTT. Amino acid sequence: CASSIQGSEAFF.

This clonotype showed up just a few times. V and J are TRBV6-1 and TRBJ2-7; the match to TRBD1 covers 8 bases. CDR3 length equals 15 residues. J was trimmed by 4 bases and V by 7 bases; bases with no gene match: 12. The germline CDR1 and CDR2 sequences are MNHNS and SASEGT. The CDR3 region has the DNA TGTGCCAGCATCACAAGGGAACAGGGGGGTTACGAGCAGTACTTC. This encodes CASITREQGGYEQYF.

The CDR3: CSVSPSGIQDTQYF. CDR3 in DNA: TGCAGCGTTAGTCCTAGCGGGATACAGGATACGCAGTATTTT. This chain connects TRBV29-1 to TRBJ2-3; 9 nucleotides line up with TRBD2. V shed 5 bases and J 6 bases; nucleotides not matched to a gene: 9. The CDR3 totals 14 residues. The germline V gene has CDR1 SQVTM and CDR2 ANQGSEA.

The chain couples TRBV5-1 to TRBJ1-2; D not certain. The V end was cut by 4 bases, the J end by 12 bases, with 16 bases between. CDR1 and CDR2 from the germline V gene are SGHRS and YFSETQ. The CDR3 consists of 12 residues. Here the CDR3 reads CASSDVPGSDTF. CDR3 nucleotide sequence: TGCGCCAGCAGCGACGTCCCCGGTTCAGACACCTTC. Supplemented by reference TRBV5-1 and TRBJ1-2, the full variable domain reads KAGVTQTPRYLIKTRGQQVTLSCSPISGHRSVSWYQQTPGQGLQFLFEYFSETQRNKGNFPGRFSGRQFSNSRSEMNVSTLELGDSALYLCASSDVPGSDTFGSGTRLTVV.

The table lists this clonotype with a few counts. V is TRBV7-2 and J is TRBJ2-7, with 9 bases aligning to TRBD2. The CDR3 sequence is 16 residues long. Trimming cost V 4 bases and J 7 bases; bases outside gene matches: 14. Germline V gene lookup returns CDR1 SGHTA and CDR2 FQGNSA. CDR3 sequence reads: CASSSTGSGGMGEQYF. CDR3 sequence (DNA): TGTGCCAGCAGCTCGACGGGCAGCGGGGGGATGGGGGAGCAGTACTTC.

In this sample, this clonotype turned up many times. The V call is TRBV14, the J call TRBJ2-3; D possibly uses TRBD1 or TRBD2 (7 bases each). CDR1 SGHDN and CDR2 FVKESK come from the germline V gene. V lost 3 bases to trimming and J lost 5 bases, with 15 bases between them. This CDR3 spans 15 amino acids. The DNA of the CDR3 is TGTGCCAGCAGCCAGCTCACAGGGGAGGGAGATACGCAGTATTTT. Translation gives CASSQLTGEGDTQYF.

V is TRBV6-1 and J is TRBJ2-1; D may be TRBD1 (5 bases). Germline V gene data show CDR1 as MNHNS and CDR2 as SASEGT. Trimming left V 4 bases short and J 12 bases short, with 13 bases between. The CDR3 length is 12 residues. CDR3 residues: CASSAPGNAQFF. CDR3 bases: TGTGCCAGCAGTGCCCCAGGGAACGCGCAGTTCTTC.

The chain recombines TRBV28 with TRBJ2-7; D remains unclear. The germline V gene encodes CDR1 MDHEN and CDR2 SYDVKM. The CDR3 runs to 21 residues. Trimming left V 2 bases short and J 4 bases short, with 33 bases between. The CDR3 DNA is TGTGCCAGCAGTTTACTCCATAATGAGGAAGCGAGACTTATCGGCGCTTACGAGCAGTACTTC. This codes for CASSLLHNEEARLIGAYEQYF.

This clonotype was seen repeatedly, ten times or more. V is TRBV7-2 and J is TRBJ2-1; 13 nucleotides align to TRBD2. The J segment lost 15 bases and the V segment lost 4 bases, leaving 9 bases of the junction unmatched. The CDR3 has 14 amino acids. Germline CDR1 is SGHTA and CDR2 is FQGNSA. The DNA for the CDR3 is TGTGCCAGCAGCTCACAACTAGCGGGAGGGCATCTGTTCTTC. Its translation: CASSSQLAGGHLFF.

This clonotype has only a few counts. This CDR3 is CASSANRDGGYGYTF. CDR3 nucleotides: TGTGCCAGCAGCGCGAACAGGGATGGGGGCTATGGCTACACCTTC. The V and J genes are TRBV9 and TRBJ1-2, with D possibly matching TRBD1 (6 bases). This CDR3 contains 15 residues. CDR1 and CDR2 from the germline V gene are SGDLS and YYNGEE. With 3 bases removed from V and 4 bases from J, the gap between germline ends came to 16 bases. Full variable domain (rest looked up from reference TRBV9 and TRBJ1-2): DSGVTQTPKHLITATGQRVTLRCSPRSGDLSVYWYQQSLDQGLQFLIQYYNGEERAKGNILERFSAQQFPDLHSELNLSSLELGDSALYFCASSANRDGGYGYTFGSGTRLTVV.

In this sample, this clonotype turned up a few times. The chain employs TRBV7-3 and TRBJ1-2; TRBD1 might be the D (5 bases). V gave up 5 bases and J gave up 6 bases, with 16 bases separating them. There are 14 residues in the CDR3. The germline gives CDR1 SGHTA, CDR2 FQGTGA. Written as DNA, the CDR3 is TGTGCCAGCAGCAGAGGGGTGTTTGACGATGGCTACACCTTC. Protein: CASSRGVFDDGYTF.

The chain carries TRBV4-2 and TRBJ1-1; D unresolved. CDR3 size: 13 residues. Trimming stripped 0 bases from V and 4 bases from J, with 6 bases between. Germline assignment: CDR1 LGHNA and CDR2 YNFKEQ. The CDR3 bases are TGTGCCAGCAGCCAAGATTCGGGCACTGAAGCTTTCTTT. This codes for CASSQDSGTEAFF.

The rearrangement uses TRBV12-3 or TRBV12-4 and TRBJ1-2; D ambiguous. V lost 4 bases, J lost 7 bases, and 10 bases lay in between. CDR3 length: 12 residues. This chain's CDR3 is CASSWGDSGYTF. As DNA, the CDR3 is TGTGCCAGCAGTTGGGGTGACTCTGGCTACACCTTC.

This clonotype occurred a few times. The J gene is TRBJ2-7, the V gene TRBV11-2; 8 positions agree with TRBD1. Germline CDR1 reads SGHAT; CDR2 reads FQNNGV. After removal of 3 bases from V and 10 bases from J, the junction contained 5 bases not matched to a gene. The CDR3 runs to 12 residues. The CDR3 spells CASSFEQGAQYF. The CDR3 nucleotides are TGTGCCAGCAGCTTCGAGCAGGGGGCACAGTACTTC.

This clonotype was seen a few times. The rearrangement joins TRBV20-1 to TRBJ1-6; 7 positions agree with TRBD1. J lost 8 bases, V lost 5 bases, and 9 bases had no gene match. CDR1 DFQATT and CDR2 SNEGSKA come from the germline V gene (reference sequence). CDR3 size: 14 residues. The CDR3 is CSAPKGAGDSPLHF. CDR3 nucleotides: TGCAGTGCTCCTAAGGGGGCGGGAGATTCACCCCTCCACTTT.